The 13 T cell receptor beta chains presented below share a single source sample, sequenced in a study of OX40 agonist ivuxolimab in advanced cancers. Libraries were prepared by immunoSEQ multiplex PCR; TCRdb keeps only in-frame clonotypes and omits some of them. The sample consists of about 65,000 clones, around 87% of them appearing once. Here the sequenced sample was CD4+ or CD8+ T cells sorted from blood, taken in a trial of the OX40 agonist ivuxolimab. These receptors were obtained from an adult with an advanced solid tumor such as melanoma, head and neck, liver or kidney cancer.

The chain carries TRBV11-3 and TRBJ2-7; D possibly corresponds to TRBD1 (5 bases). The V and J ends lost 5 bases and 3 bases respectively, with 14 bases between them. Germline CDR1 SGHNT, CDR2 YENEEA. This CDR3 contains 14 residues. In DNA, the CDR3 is TGTGCCAGCAGCCCTACAGCGACAGTCTACGAGCAGTACTTC. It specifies CASSPTATVYEQYF. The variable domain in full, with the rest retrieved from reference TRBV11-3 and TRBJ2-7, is EAGVVQSPRYKIIEKKQPVAFWCNPISGHNTLYWYLQNLGQGPELLIRYENEEAVDDSQLPKDRFSAERLKGVDSTLKIQPAELGDSAVYLCASSPTATVYEQYFGPGTRLTVT.

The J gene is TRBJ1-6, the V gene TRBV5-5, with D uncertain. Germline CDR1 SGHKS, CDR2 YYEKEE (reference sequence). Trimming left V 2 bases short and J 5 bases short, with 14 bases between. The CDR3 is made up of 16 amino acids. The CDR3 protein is CASSFQSLSHNSPLHF. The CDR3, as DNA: TGTGCCAGCAGCTTTCAGTCCCTTAGTCATAATTCACCCCTCCACTTT.

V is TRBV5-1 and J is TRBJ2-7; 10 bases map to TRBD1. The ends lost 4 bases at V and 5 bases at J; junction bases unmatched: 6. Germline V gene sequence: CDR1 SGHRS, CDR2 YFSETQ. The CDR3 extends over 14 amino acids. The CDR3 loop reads CASSPGTGDDEQYF. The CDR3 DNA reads TGCGCCAGCAGCCCCGGGACAGGGGACGACGAGCAGTACTTC. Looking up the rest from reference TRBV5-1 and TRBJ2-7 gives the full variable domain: KAGVTQTPRYLIKTRGQQVTLSCSPISGHRSVSWYQQTPGQGLQFLFEYFSETQRNKGNFPGRFSGRQFSNSRSEMNVSTLELGDSALYLCASSPGTGDDEQYFGPGTRLTVT.

CDR3: CASSLNGGGNEKLFF. CDR3 in DNA: TGTGCCAGCAGCTTAAACGGGGGTGGGAATGAAAAACTGTTTTTT. The chain recombines TRBV7-2 with TRBJ1-4, with TRBD1 as a possible D gene (5 bases). Trimming left V 2 bases short and J 5 bases short, with 12 bases between. In germline, CDR1 is SGHTA, CDR2 FQGNSA. The CDR3 covers 15 residues.

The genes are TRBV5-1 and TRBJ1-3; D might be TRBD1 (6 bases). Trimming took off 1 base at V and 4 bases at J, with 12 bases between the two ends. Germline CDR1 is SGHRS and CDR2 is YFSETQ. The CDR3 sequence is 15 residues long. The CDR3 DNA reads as TGCGCCAGCAGCTTGACACAGGGCGGCGGAAACACCATATATTTT. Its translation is CASSLTQGGGNTIYF.

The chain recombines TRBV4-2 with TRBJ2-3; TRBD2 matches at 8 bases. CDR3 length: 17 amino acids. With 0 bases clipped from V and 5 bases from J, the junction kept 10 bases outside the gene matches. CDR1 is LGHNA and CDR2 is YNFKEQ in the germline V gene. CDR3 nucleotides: TGTGCCAGCAGCCAAGATACCCAGCGGGGGTCGATAGATACGCAGTATTTT. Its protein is CASSQDTQRGSIDTQYF.

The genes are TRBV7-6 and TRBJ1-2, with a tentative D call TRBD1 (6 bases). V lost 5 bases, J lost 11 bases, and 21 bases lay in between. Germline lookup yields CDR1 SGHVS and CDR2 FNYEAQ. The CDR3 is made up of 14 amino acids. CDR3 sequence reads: CASSRDTSPRGYTF. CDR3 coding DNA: TGTGCCAGCAGCCGGGACACCAGCCCTAGGGGGTACACCTTC.

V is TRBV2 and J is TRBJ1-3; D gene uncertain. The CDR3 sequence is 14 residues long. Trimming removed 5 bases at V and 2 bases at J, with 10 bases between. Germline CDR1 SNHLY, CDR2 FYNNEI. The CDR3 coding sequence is TGTGCCAGCAGTTCCTACAGTCCTGGAAACACCATATATTTT. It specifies CASSSYSPGNTIYF.

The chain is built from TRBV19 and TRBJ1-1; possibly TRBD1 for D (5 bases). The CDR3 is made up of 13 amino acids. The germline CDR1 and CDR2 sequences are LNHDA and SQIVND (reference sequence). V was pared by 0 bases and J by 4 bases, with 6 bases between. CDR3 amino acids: CASSIEGGTEAFF. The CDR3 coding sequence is TGTGCCAGTAGTATAGAGGGGGGCACTGAAGCTTTCTTT.

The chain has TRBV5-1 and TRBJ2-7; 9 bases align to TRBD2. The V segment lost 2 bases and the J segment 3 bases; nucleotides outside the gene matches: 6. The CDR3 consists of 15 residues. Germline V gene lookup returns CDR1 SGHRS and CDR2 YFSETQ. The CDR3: CASSFATSGLYEQYF. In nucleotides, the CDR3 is TGCGCCAGCAGCTTCGCGACTAGCGGCCTCTACGAGCAGTACTTC.

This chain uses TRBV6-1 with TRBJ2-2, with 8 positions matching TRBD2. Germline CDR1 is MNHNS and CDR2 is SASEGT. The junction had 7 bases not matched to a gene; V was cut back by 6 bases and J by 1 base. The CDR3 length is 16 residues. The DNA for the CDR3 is TGTGCCAGCAGGGAACCGGGACTAGGGAACACCGGGGAGCTGTTTTTT. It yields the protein CASREPGLGNTGELFF.

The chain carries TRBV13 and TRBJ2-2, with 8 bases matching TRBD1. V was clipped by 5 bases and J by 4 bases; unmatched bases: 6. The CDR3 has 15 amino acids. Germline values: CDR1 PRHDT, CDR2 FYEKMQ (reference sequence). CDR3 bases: TGTGCCAGCAGCCCCAGGGGGCGCGGCACCGGGGAGCTGTTTTTT. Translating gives CASSPRGRGTGELFF.

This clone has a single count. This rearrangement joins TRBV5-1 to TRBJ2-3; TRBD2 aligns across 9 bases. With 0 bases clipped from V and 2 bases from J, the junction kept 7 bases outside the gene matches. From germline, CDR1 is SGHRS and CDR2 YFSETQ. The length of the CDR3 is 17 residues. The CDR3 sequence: CASSLVPSGVITDTQYF. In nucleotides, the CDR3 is TGCGCCAGCAGCTTGGTCCCTAGCGGGGTTATCACAGATACGCAGTATTTT.